These 32 T cell receptor beta chains were sequenced from one sample in a study of beta chain features in type 1 diabetes. Reverse transcription of all isolated RNA meant that expressed TCRB transcripts were sequenced. The protocol was immunoSEQ multiplex PCR, while the TCRdb copy is restricted to in-frame clones and leaves out a portion. The profile shows some 900,000 clones, roughly 17% of them singletons. The sequenced material came from naive CD4+ T cells from blood. These receptors came from a young woman in good health.

Only a few counts were recorded for this clone. The genes are TRBV6-5 and TRBJ2-6, with a possible D match to TRBD2 (7 bases). V lost 3 bases and J 2 bases, leaving 11 bases between the germline ends. The CDR3 has 16 amino acids. CDR1 is MNHEY and CDR2 is SVGAGI in the germline V gene. DNA of the CDR3: TGTGCCAGCAGTTATGGGGGGGCCGCTGGGGCCAACGTCCTGACTTTC. This gives the protein CASSYGGAAGANVLTF.

This clone was recorded a few times. The chain employs TRBV11-2 and TRBJ2-7, with 9 nucleotides matching TRBD1. The CDR3 totals 14 residues. CDR1 and CDR2 (germline): SGHAT, FQNNGV. V was pared by 6 bases and J by 4 bases, with 7 bases of the junction left unmatched. CDR3 sequence: CASSSPGQGYEQYF. Here the CDR3 DNA reads TGTGCCAGCAGTTCACCGGGACAGGGATACGAGCAGTACTTC.

The sample holds a few counts of this clone. The chain recombines TRBV7-9 with TRBJ1-3; D call uncertain. CDR3 size: 15 residues. Germline loops: CDR1 SEHNR, CDR2 FQNEAQ (reference sequence). Trimming cost V 6 bases and J 0 bases, with 12 bases left between them. The CDR3 reads CASSPTRRSGNTIYF. In DNA, the CDR3 is TGTGCCAGCAGTCCTACAAGACGCTCTGGAAACACCATATATTTT.

In this sample, this clone turned up a few times. V gene TRBV19 combines with J gene TRBJ2-5; 10 bases line up with TRBD2. The junction had 4 bases not matched to a gene; V was cut back by 4 bases and J by 5 bases. This CDR3 spans 14 amino acids. Germline V lookup: CDR1 LNHDA, CDR2 SQIVND (reference sequence). CDR3 sequence reads: CASSSLAGVETQYF. The CDR3 DNA reads as TGTGCCAGTAGTAGCCTAGCGGGAGTGGAGACCCAGTACTTC.

This clone was recorded a few times. CDR3 in DNA: TGCGCCAGCAGCCAAGATCTGGGCCGCGAGCAGTACTTC. This translates into CASSQDLGREQYF. This chain links TRBV4-3 with TRBJ2-7; D is uncertain. V was cut by 0 bases and J by 6 bases, with 9 bases left in between. CDR3 length: 13 residues. Germline V lookup: CDR1 LGHNA, CDR2 YSLEER.

This rearrangement joins TRBV10-3 to TRBJ2-3; 7 bases map to TRBD2. Trimming took 6 bases from V and 0 from J; bases not matched to a gene: 12. Germline V gives CDR1 ENHRY, CDR2 SYGVKD. This CDR3 region has 17 residues. The CDR3 sequence is CAISREPGLPSTDTQYF. For the CDR3, the DNA is TGTGCCATCAGCAGAGAACCGGGACTACCAAGCACAGATACGCAGTATTTT.

The V gene is TRBV10-3, the J gene TRBJ2-7; 9 nucleotides agree with TRBD1. Germline loops: CDR1 ENHRY, CDR2 SYGVKD. The trim removed 0 bases at V and 9 bases at J, leaving 15 bases unmatched. This CDR3 region has 17 residues. The CDR3 DNA follows: TGTGCCATCAGTGAGTCCTTACCACCACAGGGGGCTGAAGGGCAGTACTTC. This encodes CAISESLPPQGAEGQYF.

This clone was detected only a few times. The genes are TRBV16 and TRBJ1-5; unclear D gene. The CDR3 is 15 amino acids. Germline V gene lookup returns CDR1 KGHSY and CDR2 FQNENV. V lost 0 bases, J lost 6 bases, and 12 bases lay in between. CDR3 in DNA: TGTGCCAGCAGCCAATCAATCTTGTCAGGTCAGCCCCAGCATTTT. Translated, it gives CASSQSILSGQPQHF.

The table lists this clone with a few counts. The rearrangement uses TRBV6-5 and TRBJ2-3; D gene unclear. This CDR3 has 14 residues. The V gene lost 6 bases and the J gene lost 0 bases, with 10 bases spanning the gap. The germline gives CDR1 MNHEY, CDR2 SVGAGI. The CDR3 nucleotides read TGTGCCAGCAGGTTAGACTTAAGCACAGATACGCAGTATTTT. This encodes CASRLDLSTDTQYF.

This clone was detected a few times. The V and J genes are TRBV5-1 and TRBJ2-1; 7 nucleotides align to TRBD2. CDR1 SGHRS and CDR2 YFSETQ come from the germline V gene. This CDR3 has 15 amino acids. V lost 2 bases and J lost 4; bases outside the gene matches: 6. Written as DNA, the CDR3 is TGCGCCAGCAGCTTTTCGGCTAGCGGTTACAATGAGCAGTTCTTC. It codes for CASSFSASGYNEQFF.

This clone has more than one count but fewer than ten. The CDR3 DNA reads as TGTGCCATCCTACTAGGGGAGACCCAGTACTTC. This gives the protein CAILLGETQYF. The rearrangement joins TRBV25-1 to TRBJ2-5, with D perhaps matching TRBD2 (5 bases). The V end lost 10 bases, the J end lost 5 bases, and 11 bases lay between the germline ends. Germline V lookup: CDR1 MGHDK, CDR2 SYGVNS. The length of the CDR3 is 11 residues.

This clone was seen a handful of times. Other DNA sequences within the sample encode an identical CDR3. The rearrangement links TRBV28 to TRBJ2-7; D unresolved. V was cut by 3 bases and J by 6 bases, with 6 bases left in between. This CDR3 contains 11 residues. Germline loops: CDR1 MDHEN, CDR2 SYDVKM. The CDR3: CASSFRGEQYF. In DNA, the CDR3 is TGTGCCAGCAGTTTCCGCGGCGAGCAGTACTTC.

The rearrangement uses TRBV19 and TRBJ2-1; maybe TRBD2 (6 bases). The CDR3 totals 16 residues. Germline V CDR1 and CDR2: LNHDA, SQIVND (reference sequence). V lost 4 bases to trimming and J lost 3 bases, with 16 bases between them. CDR3 amino acids: CASSSLAGRFYNEQFF. The CDR3 DNA sequence: TGTGCCAGTAGTAGTCTGGCGGGGAGGTTCTACAATGAGCAGTTCTTC.

This clone was seen more than once but under ten times. The chain is built from TRBV4-1 and TRBJ2-3; 8 bases are shared with TRBD1. Germline V gene lookup returns CDR1 MGHRA and CDR2 YSYEKL. Trimming cost V 4 bases and J 0 bases; bases outside gene matches: 0. The length of the CDR3 is 14 residues. DNA of the CDR3: TGCGCCAGCAGCCGACAGGGGAGCACAGATACGCAGTATTTT. This encodes CASSRQGSTDTQYF.

The chain is built from TRBV6-5 and TRBJ2-1; D might be TRBD2 (5 bases). The germline gives CDR1 MNHEY, CDR2 SVGAGI. The CDR3 has 13 residues. Trimming removed 6 bases from V and 8 bases from J, with 14 bases in between. This chain's CDR3 is CASSSGGMDEQFF. The CDR3 coding sequence is TGTGCCAGCAGCTCAGGAGGAATGGATGAGCAGTTCTTC.

V gene TRBV19 combines with J gene TRBJ1-5, with D possibly TRBD1 on 5 matching bases. The germline V gene has CDR1 LNHDA and CDR2 SQIVND (reference sequence). This CDR3 comprises 14 residues. V dropped 3 bases and J dropped 7 bases, with 13 bases sitting between them. The CDR3 bases are TGTGCCAGTAGTATTGGGCAGGGCGAACAGCCCCAGCATTTT. Protein: CASSIGQGEQPQHF. The complete variable domain, with remaining parts taken from reference TRBV19 and TRBJ1-5, reads DGGITQSPKYLFRKEGQNVTLSCEQNLNHDAMYWYRQDPGQGLRLIYYSQIVNDFQKGDIAEGYSVSREKKESFPLTVTSAQKNPTAFYLCASSIGQGEQPQHFGDGTRLSIL.

This clone was seen a handful of times. V is TRBV15 and J is TRBJ2-1, with TRBD1 matching over 8 bases. The germline V gene has CDR1 LNHNV and CDR2 YYDKDF (reference sequence). This CDR3 comprises 18 residues. J was trimmed by 8 bases and V by 0 bases; bases with no gene match: 15. The CDR3 DNA reads TGTGCCACCAGCAGAGATAGTGCAGGCTCCCCAGGGGGCTATGAGCAGTTCTTC. As protein: CATSRDSAGSPGGYEQFF.

V gene TRBV7-8 combines with J gene TRBJ1-3, with 7 bases aligning to TRBD1. Germline CDR1 and CDR2: SGHVS and FQNEAQ. The trim removed 8 bases at V and 0 bases at J, leaving 7 bases unmatched. The CDR3 consists of 15 residues. CDR3 nucleotides: TGTGCCAGCCTGACAGGGACAACCTCTGGAAACACCATATATTTT. Protein: CASLTGTTSGNTIYF. Looking up the rest from reference TRBV7-8 and TRBJ1-3 gives the full variable domain: GAGVSQSPRYKVAKRGQDVALRCDPISGHVSLFWYQQALGQGPEFLTYFQNEAQLDKSGLPSDRFFAERPEGSVSTLKIQRTQQEDSAVYLCASLTGTTSGNTIYFGEGSWLTVV.

The J gene is TRBJ1-1, the V gene TRBV27; D not certain. The CDR3 extends over 17 amino acids. Germline V lookup: CDR1 MNHEY, CDR2 SMNVEV (reference sequence). Deletions cut 5 bases from V and 3 bases from J, with 22 bases between. CDR3 protein: CASSEREKGRADTEAFF. The CDR3 nucleotides read TGTGCCAGCAGTGAGAGGGAAAAAGGGCGTGCGGACACTGAAGCTTTCTTT.

The V gene is TRBV7-2, the J gene TRBJ2-7; 12 bases map to TRBD2. Trimming removed 2 bases from V and 2 bases from J; junction bases left unmatched: 4. The CDR3 is 16 amino acids. Per the germline V gene, CDR1 is SGHTA and CDR2 is FQGNSA. The CDR3 loop reads CASSLTSSGRAYEQYF. The CDR3 nucleotides read TGTGCCAGCAGCTTAACATCTAGCGGGAGGGCCTACGAGCAGTACTTC.

In its sample, this clone was seen a few times. The V call is TRBV28, the J call TRBJ2-1; no reliable D call. Germline V gene sequence: CDR1 MDHEN, CDR2 SYDVKM. The CDR3 has 16 amino acids. V was shortened by 4 bases and J by 0 bases, with 13 bases between the two germline ends. The CDR3 is CASSSMIPSSYNEQFF. The CDR3 coding sequence is TGTGCCAGCAGTTCAATGATACCTAGCTCCTACAATGAGCAGTTCTTC.

The chain has TRBV19 and TRBJ1-5, with TRBD1 matching over 9 bases. Germline trimming cut 4 bases from V and 1 base from J; bases unmatched to any gene: 5. Germline assignment: CDR1 LNHDA and CDR2 SQIVND (reference sequence). The CDR3 sequence is 16 residues long. DNA for the CDR3: TGTGCCAGTAGTACCATACAGGGGGCGAGCAATCAGCCCCAGCATTTT. It is translated as CASSTIQGASNQPQHF.

This clone was detected a few times. The CDR3 spells CSVDSGTFIGETQYF. The CDR3 region has the DNA TGCAGCGTAGACTCCGGGACATTCATCGGAGAGACCCAGTACTTC. The J gene is TRBJ2-5, the V gene TRBV29-1; tentative D call: TRBD1 (6 bases). The CDR3 contains 15 residues. V was trimmed by 6 bases and J by 4 bases, leaving 21 bases between them. Germline lookup yields CDR1 SQVTM and CDR2 ANQGSEA.

This chain connects TRBV12-5 to TRBJ2-2; possible D gene TRBD1, 6 bases. This CDR3 has 16 residues. CDR1 and CDR2 from the germline V gene are LGHNT and FRNRAP. The germline V and J ends were trimmed by 0 bases and 6 bases, with 14 bases remaining between them. CDR3: CASGLVKGVFSGELFF. The DNA for the CDR3 is TGTGCTAGTGGTTTGGTGAAGGGGGTTTTCTCCGGGGAGCTGTTTTTT.

This clone was seen a few times. V and J are TRBV5-4 and TRBJ2-1; D gene unclear. The CDR3 runs 15 residues. Trimming took 1 base from V and 2 from J, leaving 10 bases between them. The germline V gene encodes CDR1 SGHNT and CDR2 YYREEE (reference sequence). CDR3 bases: TGTGCCAGCAGCTTGAGCTCCCCGCCCTACAATGAGCAGTTCTTC. This encodes CASSLSSPPYNEQFF.

V is TRBV18 and J is TRBJ1-3; unclear D gene. V was pared by 5 bases and J by 0 bases, with 5 bases between. The CDR3 loop spans 13 amino acids. Germline-derived CDR1 and CDR2 are KGHSH and LQKENI. CDR3 bases: TGTGCCAGCTCAAAGAGCTCTGGAAACACCATATATTTT. As protein: CASSKSSGNTIYF.

Note on this clone: The junction does not match germline at one end; this may be a read error. The chain carries TRBV7-7 and TRBJ2-7; the match to TRBD2 covers 10 bases. This CDR3 has 17 amino acids. Germline loops: CDR1 SSHAT, CDR2 FNYEAQ (reference sequence). CDR3 DNA: TGTGCTAGCAGCTTATCTACCCAGCGGGAGGGCCACGACGAGCAGTACTTC. It is translated as CASSLSTQREGHDEQYF.

The chain links TRBV7-9 to TRBJ2-7, with TRBD2 identical over 13 bases. Losses at the gene ends were 8 bases for V and 10 bases for J; bases not matched to a gene: 17. CDR3 length: 16 amino acids. Germline V gene sequence: CDR1 SEHNR, CDR2 FQNEAQ (reference sequence). For the CDR3, the DNA is TGTGCCAGCGGCGCAGGAGGCGGGACTAGCGGGATAGGTCAGTACTTC. It encodes CASGAGGGTSGIGQYF. The full variable domain, with the rest looked up from reference TRBV7-9 and TRBJ2-7, is DTGVSQNPRHKITKRGQNVTFRCDPISEHNRLYWYRQTLGQGPEFLTYFQNEAQLEKSRLLSDRFSAERPKGSFSTLEIQRTEQGDSAMYLCASGAGGGTSGIGQYFGPGTRLTVT.

This chain uses TRBV28 with TRBJ2-3; D possibly corresponds to TRBD2 (6 bases). The CDR3 spans 16 residues. Deletions cut 6 bases from V and 6 bases from J, with 22 bases between. CDR1 MDHEN and CDR2 SYDVKM come from the germline V gene. The CDR3 DNA reads as TGTGCCAGCAGACTCCGCCTTGGGGGAGGTTATGATACGCAGTATTTT. Amino acid sequence: CASRLRLGGGYDTQYF.

The chain combines TRBV5-5 with TRBJ2-7, with D possibly matching TRBD1 (6 bases). From germline, CDR1 is SGHKS and CDR2 YYEKEE (reference sequence). The CDR3 sequence is 14 residues long. Between the trimmed V and J ends, which lost 0 bases and 4 bases, there was a span of 11 bases. The CDR3 coding sequence is TGTGCCAGCAGCTTGGAGACAGGACCTTACGAGCAGTACTTC. Residues: CASSLETGPYEQYF.

The chain couples TRBV6-5 to TRBJ2-7; possible D gene TRBD2, 6 bases. Germline V lookup: CDR1 MNHEY, CDR2 SVGAGI. The V gene lost 6 bases and the J gene lost 3 bases, with 15 bases spanning the gap. The CDR3 contains 14 residues. Written as DNA, the CDR3 is TGTGCCAGCAGCAGACTAGTAGATGTCTACGAGCAGTACTTC. It yields the protein CASSRLVDVYEQYF.

Only a few counts were recorded for this clone. The chain has TRBV20-1 and TRBJ2-5, with D hard to call. Trimming stripped 2 bases from V and 5 bases from J, with 6 bases between. Germline assignment: CDR1 DFQATT and CDR2 SNEGSKA (reference sequence). CDR3 size: 11 residues. CDR3 DNA: TGCAGTGCTAGATCTTTTGAGACCCAGTACTTC. As protein: CSARSFETQYF.